Listed here are 2 T cell receptor beta chains from one sample, sequenced in a study of blood T cell repertoires in COVID-19. The protocol was immunoSEQ multiplex PCR, while the TCRdb copy is restricted to in-frame clones and leaves out a portion. Of 90,000 to 120,000 clones in the sample, roughly 92% were seen once. The sequenced material came from peripheral blood. The source of these receptors is a man in his 70s with acute or convalescent COVID-19.

The rearrangement links TRBV2 to TRBJ2-1, with 10 bases lining up with TRBD2. In germline, CDR1 is SNHLY, CDR2 FYNNEI. The V and J ends lost 2 bases and 9 bases, in that order; junction bases with no gene match: 7. CDR3 length equals 15 residues. In DNA, the CDR3 is TGTGCCAGCAGTGAAATTCTAGCGGGAGCGGGTGAGCAGTTCTTC. It translates to CASSEILAGAGEQFF. Complete variable domain (other parts from reference TRBV2 and TRBJ2-1): EPEVTQTPSHQVTQMGQEVILRCVPISNHLYFYWYRQILGQKVEFLVSFYNNEISEKSEIFDDQFSVERPDGSNFTLKIRSTKLEDSAMYFCASSEILAGAGEQFFGPGTRLTVL.

The rearrangement uses TRBV15 and TRBJ2-1; D possibly corresponds to TRBD2 (5 bases). Germline values: CDR1 LNHNV, CDR2 YYDKDF (reference sequence). This CDR3 contains 17 residues. The V and J ends lost 1 base and 0 bases respectively, with 13 bases between them. CDR3: CATSRGRHPSSYNEQFF. The CDR3 bases are TGTGCCACCAGCAGAGGGAGGCACCCCAGCTCCTACAATGAGCAGTTCTTC.